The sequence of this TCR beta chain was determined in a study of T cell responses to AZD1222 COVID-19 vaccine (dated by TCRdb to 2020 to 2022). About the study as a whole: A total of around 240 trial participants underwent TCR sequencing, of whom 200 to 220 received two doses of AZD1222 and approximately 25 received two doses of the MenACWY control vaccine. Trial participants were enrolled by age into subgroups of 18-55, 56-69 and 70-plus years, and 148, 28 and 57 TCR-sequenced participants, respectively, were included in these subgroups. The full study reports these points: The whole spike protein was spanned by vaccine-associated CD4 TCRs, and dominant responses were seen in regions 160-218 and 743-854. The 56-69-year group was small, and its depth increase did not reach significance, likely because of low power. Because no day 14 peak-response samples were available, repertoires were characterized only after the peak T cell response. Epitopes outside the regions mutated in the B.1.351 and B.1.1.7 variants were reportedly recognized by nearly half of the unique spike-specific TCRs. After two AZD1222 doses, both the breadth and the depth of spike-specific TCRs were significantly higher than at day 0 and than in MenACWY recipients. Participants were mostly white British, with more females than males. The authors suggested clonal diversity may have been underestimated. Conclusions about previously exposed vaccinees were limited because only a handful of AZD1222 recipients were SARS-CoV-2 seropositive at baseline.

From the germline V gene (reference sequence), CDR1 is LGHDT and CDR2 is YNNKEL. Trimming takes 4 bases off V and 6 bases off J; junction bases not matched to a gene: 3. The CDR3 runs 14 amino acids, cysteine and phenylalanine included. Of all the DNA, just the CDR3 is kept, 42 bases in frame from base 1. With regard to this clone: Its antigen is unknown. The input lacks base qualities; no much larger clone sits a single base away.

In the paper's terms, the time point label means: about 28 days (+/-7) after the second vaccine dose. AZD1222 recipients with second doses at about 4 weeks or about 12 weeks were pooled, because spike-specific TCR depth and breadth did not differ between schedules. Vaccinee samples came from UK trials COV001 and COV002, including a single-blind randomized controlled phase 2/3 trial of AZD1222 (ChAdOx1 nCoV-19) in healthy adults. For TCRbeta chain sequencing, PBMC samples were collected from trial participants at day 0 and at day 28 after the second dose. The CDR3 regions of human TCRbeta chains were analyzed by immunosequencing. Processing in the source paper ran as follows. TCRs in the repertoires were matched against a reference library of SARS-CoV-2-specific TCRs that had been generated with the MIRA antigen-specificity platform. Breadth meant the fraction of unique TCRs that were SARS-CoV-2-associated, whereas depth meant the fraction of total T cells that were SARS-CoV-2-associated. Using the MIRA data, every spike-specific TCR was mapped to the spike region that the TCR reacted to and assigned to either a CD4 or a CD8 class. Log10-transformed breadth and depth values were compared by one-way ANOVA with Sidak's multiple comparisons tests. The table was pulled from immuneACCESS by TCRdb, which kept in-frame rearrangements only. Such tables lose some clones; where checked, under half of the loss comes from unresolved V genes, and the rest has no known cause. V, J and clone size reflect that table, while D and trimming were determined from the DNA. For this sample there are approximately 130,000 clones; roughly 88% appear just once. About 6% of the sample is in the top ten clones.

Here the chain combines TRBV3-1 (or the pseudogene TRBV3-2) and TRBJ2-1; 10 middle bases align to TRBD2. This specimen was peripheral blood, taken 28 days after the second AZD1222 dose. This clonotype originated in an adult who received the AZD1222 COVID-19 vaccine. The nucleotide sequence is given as TGTGCCAGCAGCCCTAGCGGGAGTAGCAATGAGCAGTTCTTC. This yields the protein CASSPSGSSNEQFF.